Here is one TCR beta chain with its context. Between the trimmed V and J ends, which lost 6 bases and 0 bases, there was a span of 11 bases. The germline CDR1 and CDR2 sequences are MNHEY and SVGAGI. The CDR3 consists of 14 residues. The data belong to a study of blood T cell repertoires in COVID-19. Study overall: COVID-19 samples from acute and convalescent phases originated in the United States, Italy and Spain. T cells, B-cell-depleted T cells, or PBMCs supplied cDNA or gDNA.

Original processing methods: Reference gene primer amplification in the assay estimated nucleated cell counts. This table comes from immunoSEQ multiplex PCR, and its TCRdb copy is limited to in-frame clones, with some not included. D and trimming come from the DNA, and the V and J calls and clone size come from that table. The sample lists 200,000 to 250,000 clones, around 83% occurring once. The chain is built from TRBV6-5 and TRBJ2-5; weak D call: TRBD2 (5 bases). The source of this sequence is an elderly man with acute or convalescent COVID-19. Sequencing was carried out using peripheral blood. DNA of the CDR3: TGTGCCAGCAGCCGAACGGGGTACCAAGAGACCCAGTACTTC. Encoded protein: CASSRTGYQETQYF.